This TCR beta chain was sequenced in a study of OX40 agonist ivuxolimab in advanced cancers. CDR1 and CDR2 (germline): SGHTA, FQGNSA. The CDR3 extends over 15 amino acids. V gave up 7 bases and J gave up 3 bases, with 19 bases separating them. The assay was immunoSEQ multiplex PCR, and TCRdb's table has in-frame clones only and misses some. The sample includes around 55,000 clones, more than 65% of them seen just once. This sample comprised CD4+ or CD8+ T cells sorted from blood, obtained in a trial of the OX40 agonist ivuxolimab. This receptor was obtained from an adult with an advanced solid tumor such as melanoma, head and neck, liver or kidney cancer. V is TRBV7-2 and J is TRBJ2-7, with D perhaps TRBD2 (5 bases). The CDR3 is CASIPLAGNDYEQYF. CDR3 coding DNA: TGTGCCAGCATCCCTCTCGCCGGGAACGACTACGAGCAGTACTTC.